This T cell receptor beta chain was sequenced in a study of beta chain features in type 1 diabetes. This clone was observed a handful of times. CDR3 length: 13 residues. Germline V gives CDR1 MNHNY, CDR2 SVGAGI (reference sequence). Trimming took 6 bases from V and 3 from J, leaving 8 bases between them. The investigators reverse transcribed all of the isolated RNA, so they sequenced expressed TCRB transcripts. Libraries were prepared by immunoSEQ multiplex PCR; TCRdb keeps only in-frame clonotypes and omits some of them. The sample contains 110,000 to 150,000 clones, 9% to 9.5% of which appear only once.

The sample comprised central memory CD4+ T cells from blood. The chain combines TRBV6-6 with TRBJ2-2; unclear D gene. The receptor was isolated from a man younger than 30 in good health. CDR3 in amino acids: CASRIGYTGELFF. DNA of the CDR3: TGTGCCAGCAGAATCGGGTACACCGGGGAGCTGTTTTTT.